Each of the 26 T cell receptor beta chains below was sequenced from the same sample in a study of blood T cell repertoires in COVID-19. Profiling relied on immunoSEQ multiplex PCR, and the TCRdb table lists in-frame clones only, not all of them. This table holds about 100,000 clones, about 93% found once. The sample consisted of peripheral blood. All receptors come from a woman aged 30 to 39 with acute or convalescent COVID-19.

CDR3 residues: CASRLDRENTEAFF. The CDR3, as DNA: TGTGCCAGCAGGCTGGACAGAGAGAACACTGAAGCTTTCTTT. The chain employs TRBV6-5 and TRBJ1-1; D might be TRBD1 (6 bases). V shed 6 bases and J shed 1 base, with 12 bases lying between them. The germline V gene has CDR1 MNHEY and CDR2 SVGAGI. The CDR3 contains 14 residues.

The chain recombines TRBV27 with TRBJ2-7, with 9 bases identical to TRBD1. CDR1 and CDR2 from the germline V gene are MNHEY and SMNVEV (reference sequence). The CDR3 runs 15 residues. Losses at the gene ends were 2 bases for V and 6 bases for J; bases not matched to a gene: 8. As DNA, the CDR3 is TGTGCCAGCAGTTTAAGGTGGAGGACAGGGGTCGAGCAGTACTTC. Translating it yields CASSLRWRTGVEQYF.

The chain joins TRBV27 to TRBJ2-5; 7 bases fit TRBD1. This CDR3 comprises 12 residues. V lost 6 bases to trimming and J lost 5 bases; unmatched junction nucleotides: 3. Germline-derived CDR1 and CDR2 are MNHEY and SMNVEV (reference sequence). CDR3 sequence: CASSRQGETQYF. The CDR3 DNA reads as TGTGCCAGCAGCCGACAGGGCGAGACCCAGTACTTC.

The rearrangement links TRBV6-5 to TRBJ1-1; D uncertain. The germline V gene encodes CDR1 MNHEY and CDR2 SVGAGI. The V and J ends lost 6 bases and 1 base respectively, with 9 bases between them. The CDR3 is 13 amino acids. CDR3 sequence reads: CASRRSANTEAFF. The CDR3 coding sequence is TGTGCCAGCAGGAGGTCGGCGAACACTGAAGCTTTCTTT.

V gene TRBV12-3 or TRBV12-4 combines with J gene TRBJ1-5; 7 nucleotides line up with TRBD1. The CDR3 has 13 residues. The junction had 4 bases not matched to a gene; V was cut back by 6 bases and J by 5 bases. CDR3 residues: CASSNTGDQPQHF. CDR3 nucleotide sequence: TGTGCCAGCAGCAATACAGGGGATCAGCCCCAGCATTTT.

The rearrangement joins TRBV7-8 to TRBJ1-1; unclear D gene. Trimming removed 1 base at V and 6 bases at J, with 15 bases between. Germline loops: CDR1 SGHVS, CDR2 FQNEAQ. This CDR3 has 15 residues. The CDR3 DNA reads as TGTGCCAGCAGCTTAGTAGCGGGATCGCTCCCTGAAGCTTTCTTT. It yields the protein CASSLVAGSLPEAFF.

Comments on this clone: A read error may account for a junction end that differs from germline. The chain employs TRBV7-2 and TRBJ1-1, with D unresolved. The CDR3 contains 13 residues. Looked up from germline, CDR1 is SGHTA and CDR2 is FQGNSA. Here the CDR3 reads CASSLLDFYWASF. DNA for the CDR3: TGTGCCAGCAGCTTACTGGACTTTTATTGGGCCTCCTTT.

J is TRBJ1-5 and V is TRBV28, with D unresolved. CDR3 size: 15 residues. Between the trimmed V and J ends, which lost 5 bases and 4 bases, there was a span of 15 bases. The germline CDR1 and CDR2 sequences are MDHEN and SYDVKM. The CDR3 here is CASSPTNGDNQPQHF. In DNA, the CDR3 is TGTGCCAGCAGTCCCACGAACGGGGATAATCAGCCCCAGCATTTT.

The gene calls are TRBV27 and TRBJ1-6; 7 bases map to TRBD1. The CDR3 contains 15 residues. V was pared by 3 bases and J by 8 bases, with 7 bases of the junction left unmatched. Germline CDR1 reads MNHEY; CDR2 reads SMNVEV (reference sequence). This CDR3 reads CASSFVGTVYSPLHF. The CDR3 DNA sequence: TGTGCCAGCAGTTTTGTAGGGACAGTATATTCACCCCTCCACTTT.

The chain employs TRBV4-1 and TRBJ1-1; the match to TRBD1 covers 7 bases. The CDR3 is 16 residues long. The V gene's germline CDR1 is MGHRA and CDR2 YSYEKL. V lost 4 bases, J lost 1 base, and 9 bases stayed unmatched. DNA for the CDR3: TGCGCCAGCAGCCCGGTCAGGGGACAGTGGAACACTGAAGCTTTCTTT. The encoded protein is CASSPVRGQWNTEAFF.

This clone occurred once. The chain combines TRBV6-2 or TRBV6-3 with TRBJ2-2; D ambiguous. V was cut by 1 base and J by 1 base, with 4 bases left in between. Germline CDR1 reads MNHEY; CDR2 reads SVGEGT. The CDR3 contains 14 residues. This chain's CDR3 is CASSYYLNTGELFF. The CDR3 nucleotides read TGTGCCAGCAGTTACTATCTGAACACCGGGGAGCTGTTTTTT.

The chain joins TRBV27 to TRBJ2-7; 10 bases fit TRBD2. V trimming: 8 bases; J trimming: 6 bases; junction bases outside the gene matches: 13. Germline V lookup: CDR1 MNHEY, CDR2 SMNVEV (reference sequence). The CDR3 length is 15 residues. CDR3 region: CASSPQSGGAGEQYF. The CDR3 DNA follows: TGTGCCAGCTCGCCTCAGAGCGGGGGGGCGGGCGAGCAGTACTTC.

V and J are TRBV4-2 and TRBJ2-7; D gene ambiguous. The CDR3 length is 16 residues. Germline CDR1 reads LGHNA; CDR2 reads YNFKEQ. V shed 1 base and J shed 0 bases, with 13 bases lying between them. The CDR3 loop reads CASSQGFDMASYEQYF. The CDR3 coding sequence is TGTGCCAGCAGCCAAGGGTTCGATATGGCCTCCTACGAGCAGTACTTC.

The chain employs TRBV25-1 and TRBJ1-4; D call uncertain. Trimming cost V 1 base and J 7 bases, with 7 bases left between them. The CDR3 is 13 amino acids. CDR1 is MGHDK and CDR2 is SYGVNS in the germline V gene. CDR3 DNA sequence: TGTGCCAGCAGTGAATGGTGGGCTGAAAAACTGTTTTTT. Translated, it gives CASSEWWAEKLFF.

This chain links TRBV6-2 or TRBV6-3 with TRBJ2-3; TRBD2 matches at 10 bases. The CDR3 sequence is 16 residues long. The ends lost 6 bases at V and 3 bases at J; junction bases unmatched: 9. Germline lookup yields CDR1 MNHEY and CDR2 SVGEGT. The CDR3 reads CASSPVSGRKTDTQYF. For the CDR3, the DNA is TGTGCCAGCAGCCCGGTTAGCGGGAGGAAAACAGATACGCAGTATTTT.

The V gene is TRBV6-2 or TRBV6-3, the J gene TRBJ2-1; TRBD2 is a possible D gene (5 bases). Trimming cost V 5 bases and J 12 bases, with 14 bases left between them. CDR1 and CDR2 (germline): MNHEY, SVGEGT. The CDR3 totals 12 residues. The CDR3 DNA reads TGTGCCAGCAGTCCCACCGACTACCGGCAGTTCTTC. This codes for CASSPTDYRQFF.

The V gene is TRBV25-1, the J gene TRBJ2-5; D is undetermined. Germline V CDR1 and CDR2: MGHDK, SYGVNS. The CDR3 has 14 residues. Deletions cut 1 base from V and 5 bases from J, with 11 bases between. The CDR3 DNA is TGTGCCAGCAGTGAATGGTCGTTTCGGGAGACCCAGTACTTC. Translating gives CASSEWSFRETQYF.

The rearrangement uses TRBV18 and TRBJ1-4; possibly TRBD1 for D (5 bases). The CDR3 length is 14 residues. Between the trimmed V and J ends, which lost 3 bases and 7 bases, there was a span of 12 bases. In germline, CDR1 is KGHSH, CDR2 LQKENI. The CDR3 sequence is CASSPNGGSEKLFF. The CDR3 nucleotides are TGTGCCAGCTCACCCAACGGGGGGTCTGAAAAACTGTTTTTT.

The chain couples TRBV5-1 to TRBJ1-1, with D maybe TRBD1 (5 bases). This CDR3 spans 17 amino acids. Trimming removed 1 base from V and 4 bases from J, with 20 bases in between. The germline gives CDR1 SGHRS, CDR2 YFSETQ. The CDR3: CASSLRTPGLETTEAFF. The CDR3 bases are TGCGCCAGCAGCTTGAGAACCCCAGGGCTGGAGACCACTGAAGCTTTCTTT.

This clone showed up just once. The chain carries TRBV5-1 and TRBJ1-1; the match to TRBD1 covers 11 bases. CDR3 length: 19 amino acids. Germline-derived CDR1 and CDR2 are SGHRS and YFSETQ. V dropped 0 bases and J dropped 0; count of bases not matched to a gene: 10. The CDR3: CASSLVGADRGRLNTEAFF. CDR3 in DNA: TGCGCCAGCAGCTTGGTTGGGGCGGACAGGGGGCGTCTGAACACTGAAGCTTTCTTT.

The CDR3, as DNA: TGTGCCAGCAGCTTAAGGTCCGGGCAGGGTCAAGCTTTCTTT. The encoded protein is CASSLRSGQGQAFF. This chain uses TRBV7-3 with TRBJ1-1, with a possible D match to TRBD1 (5 bases). Per the germline V gene, CDR1 is SGHTA and CDR2 is FQGTGA. The CDR3 loop spans 14 amino acids. Trimming removed 1 base from V and 9 bases from J, with 15 bases in between.

The chain is built from TRBV18 and TRBJ2-3, with 9 bases fitting TRBD2. CDR1 and CDR2 from the germline V gene are KGHSH and LQKENI. V gave up 2 bases and J gave up 5 bases; unmatched junction bases: 14. The CDR3 runs to 18 residues. DNA of the CDR3: TGTGCCAGCTCACCAACAGTCGTAGCGGGGGACTCGGGAGATACGCAGTATTTT. Amino acid sequence: CASSPTVVAGDSGDTQYF.

CDR3 nucleotides: TGTGCCAGCAGCCAGCGGCCGGGACACCATAGCAATCAGCCCCAGCATTTT. Encoded protein: CASSQRPGHHSNQPQHF. V gene TRBV14 combines with J gene TRBJ1-5; maybe TRBD1 (6 bases). Trimming cost V 3 bases and J 0 bases, with 15 bases left between them. CDR1 and CDR2 from the germline V gene are SGHDN and FVKESK. This CDR3 is built from 17 residues. Together with reference TRBV14 and TRBJ1-5, the CDR3 gives the full variable domain: EAGVTQFPSHSVIEKGQTVTLRCDPISGHDNLYWYRRVMGKEIKFLLHFVKESKQDESGMPNNRFLAERTGGTYSTLKVQPAELEDSGVYFCASSQRPGHHSNQPQHFGDGTRLSIL.

V usage is TRBV28 and J usage is TRBJ2-1; 8 bases align to TRBD2. CDR1 is MDHEN, CDR2 SYDVKM, per germline. This CDR3 has 15 residues. V lost 5 bases, J lost 0 bases, and 3 bases stayed unmatched. DNA for the CDR3: TGTGCCAGCAGTATAGCGGGGTCCTCCTACAATGAGCAGTTCTTC. Its translation: CASSIAGSSYNEQFF.

The chain combines TRBV6-2 or TRBV6-3 with TRBJ1-2; 7 bases are shared with TRBD1. The CDR3 loop spans 16 amino acids. The V gene's germline CDR1 is MNHEY and CDR2 SVGEGT. V shed 5 bases and J 6 bases; nucleotides not matched to a gene: 15. The CDR3 coding sequence is TGTGCCAGCAGTCCCCTCTATAGACCTGGACAGGATGGCTACACCTTC. Translation: CASSPLYRPGQDGYTF.

The gene calls are TRBV28 and TRBJ1-5; TRBD1 matches 10 bases. Germline loops: CDR1 MDHEN, CDR2 SYDVKM. This CDR3 has 21 amino acids. V lost 4 bases, J lost 3 bases, and 21 bases stayed unmatched. CDR3 amino acids: CASSSPTGTGERRTYNQPQHF. The CDR3 DNA follows: TGTGCCAGCAGTTCACCTACCGGGACAGGGGAACGTCGAACATACAATCAGCCCCAGCATTTT.